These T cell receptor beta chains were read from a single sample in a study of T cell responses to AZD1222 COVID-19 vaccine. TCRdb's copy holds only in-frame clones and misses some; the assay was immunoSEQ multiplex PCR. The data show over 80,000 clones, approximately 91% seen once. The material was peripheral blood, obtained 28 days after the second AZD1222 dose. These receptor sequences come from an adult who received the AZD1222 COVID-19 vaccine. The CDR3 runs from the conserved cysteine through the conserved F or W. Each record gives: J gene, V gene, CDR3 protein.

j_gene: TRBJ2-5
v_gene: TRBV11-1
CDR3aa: CASSLDVGETQYF

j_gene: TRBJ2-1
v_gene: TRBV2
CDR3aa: CASSERSGDWNEQFF

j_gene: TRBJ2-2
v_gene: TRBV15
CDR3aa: CATSRPSTGSGELFF

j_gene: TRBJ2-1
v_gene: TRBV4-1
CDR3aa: CASRGLAGKGEQFF

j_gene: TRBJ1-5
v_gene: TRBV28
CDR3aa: CASSTLGTGLQPQHF

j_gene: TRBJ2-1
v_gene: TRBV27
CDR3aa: CASSDGGSSYNEQFF

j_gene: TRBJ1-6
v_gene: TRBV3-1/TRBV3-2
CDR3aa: CASSPPQRSPLHF

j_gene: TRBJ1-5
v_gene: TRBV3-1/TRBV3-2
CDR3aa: CASSRGTGRGNQPQHF

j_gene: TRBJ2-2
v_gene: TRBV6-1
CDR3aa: CASSEFWTGGTGELFF

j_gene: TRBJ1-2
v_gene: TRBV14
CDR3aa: CASSPGYPYGYTF

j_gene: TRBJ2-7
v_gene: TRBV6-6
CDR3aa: CASSYPSARTYEQYF

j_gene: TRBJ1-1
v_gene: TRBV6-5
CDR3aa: CASSRQGAGTEAFF

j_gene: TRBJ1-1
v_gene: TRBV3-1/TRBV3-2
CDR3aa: CASLGQTNTEAFF

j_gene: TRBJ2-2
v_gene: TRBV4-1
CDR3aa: CASSQEPGFPGELFF

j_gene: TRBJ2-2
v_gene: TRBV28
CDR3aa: CASRYATSGNTGELFF

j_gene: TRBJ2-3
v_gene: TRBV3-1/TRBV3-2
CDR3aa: CASSQDGRTADTQYF

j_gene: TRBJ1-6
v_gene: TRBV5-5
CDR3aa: CASSLGDRVDWSYNSPLHF

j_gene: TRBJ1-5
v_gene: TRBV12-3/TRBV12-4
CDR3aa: CASSLDNHQPQHF

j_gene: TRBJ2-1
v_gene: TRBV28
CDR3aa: CASSSVFHTMRGQFF

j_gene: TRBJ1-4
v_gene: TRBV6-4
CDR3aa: CASRPDREGANEKLFF

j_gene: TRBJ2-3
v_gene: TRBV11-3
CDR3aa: CASSPGPSDTQYF

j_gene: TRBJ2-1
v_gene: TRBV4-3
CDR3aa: CASSQGGGTSGSPTSSYNEQFF

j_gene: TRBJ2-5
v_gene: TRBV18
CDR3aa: CASSPMVQETQYF

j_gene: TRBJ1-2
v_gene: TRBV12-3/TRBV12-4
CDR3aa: CASRGGQLDGYTF

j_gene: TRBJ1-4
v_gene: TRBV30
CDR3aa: CAWNGANEKLFF

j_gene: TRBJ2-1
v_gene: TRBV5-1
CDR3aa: CASSATGFEQFF

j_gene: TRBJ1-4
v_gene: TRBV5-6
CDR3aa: CASSLGQDEKLFF

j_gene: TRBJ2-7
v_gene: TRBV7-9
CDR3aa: CASSFSGLTYEQYF

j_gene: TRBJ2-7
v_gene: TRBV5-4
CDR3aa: CASSTGQGRYEQYF

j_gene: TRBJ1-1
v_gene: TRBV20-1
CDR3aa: CSASYSMNTEAFF

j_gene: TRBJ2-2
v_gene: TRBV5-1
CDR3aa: CASSLATGRGELFF

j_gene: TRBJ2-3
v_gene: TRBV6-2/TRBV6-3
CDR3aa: CASSPTSGRMPDTQYF

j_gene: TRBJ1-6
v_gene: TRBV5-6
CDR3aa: CASSQAAVYNSPLHF

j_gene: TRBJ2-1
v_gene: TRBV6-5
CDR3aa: CASTPGRSRYEQFF

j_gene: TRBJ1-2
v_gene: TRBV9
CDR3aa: CASSSRDGYTF

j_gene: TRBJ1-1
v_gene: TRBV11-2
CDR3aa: CASSPLRGPNTEAFF

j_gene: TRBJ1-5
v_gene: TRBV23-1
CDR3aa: CASSQSAQGLYSNQPQHF

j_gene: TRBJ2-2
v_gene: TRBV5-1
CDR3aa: CASSPGLAGGTGELFF

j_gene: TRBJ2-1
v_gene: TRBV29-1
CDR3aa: CSVGTGGFLEQFF

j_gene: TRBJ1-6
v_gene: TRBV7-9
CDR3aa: CASSSTSSGNSPLHF

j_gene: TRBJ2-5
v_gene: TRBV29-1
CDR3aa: CSVDMGVWETQYF